The clone carrying this T cell receptor beta chain showed up many times. The target antigen is unknown. CDR3 length equals 15 residues. CDR1 SGHRS and CDR2 YFSETQ come from the germline V gene. V lost 4 bases to trimming and J lost 2 bases; unmatched junction nucleotides: 8. MiXCR was run by TCRdb on the multiplex PCR reads, yielding one entry per CDR3 protein. In the table there are some 120,000 distinct CDR3 sequences, about 20% of which are singletons. The data originate from a study of breast tumors, draining lymph nodes, adjacent tissues. Points from the study as a whole: Tumor and nontumor repertoires were significantly more similar in luminal-like than in basal-like breast cancer. Compared with lymph nodes, tumors were less diverse; compared with nontumor tissue, more. Findings are consistent with lymph node origin and intratumoral expansion of most tumor T cells.

Axillary draining lymph nodes of breast cancer patients supplied the node samples. This receptor was taken from a female donor with breast cancer. Some clones in this sample may be carry-over from other donors' samples. The genes are TRBV5-1 and TRBJ2-7; 8 nucleotides match TRBD1. Sequenced sample: axillary lymph node tissue. The CDR3 nucleotides are TGCGCCAGCAGCGCTGTTGCAGGGGGCACCTACGAGCAGTACTTC. It is translated as CASSAVAGGTYEQYF.